What follows is one T cell receptor beta chain and its context. What it binds is not known. Germline values: CDR1 MNHEY, CDR2 SVGAGI. Trimming took 5 bases from V and 0 from J; bases not matched to a gene: 2. CDR3 length: 14 amino acids. The data were obtained in a study of cytomegalovirus exposure and HLA in healthy donors. The study, taken as a whole, reports: Available immune exposure information was restricted to CMV serostatus only. Later, TCR association rates were found to vary by HLA locus, highest for DRB1 and lowest for HLA-C.

With 60 Vbeta and 13 Jbeta primers, the PCR was carried out. Profiling relied on immunoSEQ multiplex PCR, and the TCRdb table lists in-frame clones only, not all of them. Here the sample spans 95,000 to 150,000 clones, around 82% being singletons. The clonotype originates from a man aged 40-49 years in good health and CMV-seronegative. The chain recombines TRBV6-5 with TRBJ1-2; 8 nucleotides align to TRBD1. The sample taken for sequencing was PBMCs. CDR3 sequence reads: CASSQDRANYGYTF. CDR3 nucleotide sequence: TGTGCCAGCAGTCAGGACAGGGCTAACTATGGCTACACCTTC.